Shown below are 27 T cell receptor beta chains from a single sample sequenced in a study of B cell selection in AIRE deficiency. The protocol was immunoSEQ multiplex PCR, while the TCRdb copy is restricted to in-frame clones and leaves out a portion. The repertoire has roughly 25,000 clones, about 96% of them found once; the top ten carry approximately 0.2%. Conventional CD4 T cells were sorted as CD4+CD127+ cells. Sequencing was done on a sample of CD4+CD127+ conventional T cells sorted from PBMCs. The receptors were sampled from a human donor in good health.

The chain employs TRBV11-2 and TRBJ1-2; 8 bases map to TRBD1. The germline CDR1 and CDR2 sequences are SGHAT and FQNNGV. V shed 1 base and J 7 bases; nucleotides not matched to a gene: 5. The CDR3 extends over 14 amino acids. CDR3 amino acids: CASSLGDRGLGYTF. In DNA form, the CDR3 reads TGTGCCAGCAGCTTAGGAGACAGGGGACTTGGCTACACCTTC.

The chain employs TRBV7-2 and TRBJ2-2, with D uncertain. Per the germline V gene, CDR1 is SGHTA and CDR2 is FQGNSA. Trimming took 2 bases from V and 3 from J, leaving 4 bases between them. The CDR3 has 13 amino acids. CDR3 amino acids: CASSLPDTGELFF. The CDR3 nucleotides read TGTGCCAGCAGCTTACCTGACACCGGGGAGCTGTTTTTT.

V usage is TRBV5-7 and J usage is TRBJ1-3, with D maybe TRBD1 (5 bases). TRBV5-7 counts as an open reading frame of uncertain function. The CDR3 spans 14 residues. V lost 5 bases and J lost 0, with 9 bases in between. As DNA, the CDR3 is TGTGCCAGCAGTGATCAGGGCTCTGGAAACACCATATATTTT. Translating it yields CASSDQGSGNTIYF.

The chain combines TRBV5-6 with TRBJ2-5; D may correspond to TRBD1 or TRBD2 (6 bases each). The CDR3 spans 14 residues. Deletions cut 2 bases from V and 4 bases from J, with 12 bases between. The V gene's germline CDR1 is SGHDT and CDR2 YYEEEE. The CDR3 coding sequence is TGTGCCAGCAGCTTTGGCCGGGGGCGAGAGACCCAGTACTTC. It yields the protein CASSFGRGRETQYF. Full variable domain (remainder filled in from reference TRBV5-6 and TRBJ2-5): DAGVTQSPTHLIKTRGQQVTLRCSPKSGHDTVSWYQQALGQGPQFIFQYYEEEERQRGNFPDRFSGHQFPNYSSELNVNALLLGDSALYLCASSFGRGRETQYFGPGTRLLVL.

CDR3 DNA: TGTGCCAGCAGTTTGGGGGGGGACAATCAGCCCCAGCATTTT. The encoded protein is CASSLGGDNQPQHF. The rearrangement links TRBV28 to TRBJ1-5; tentative D call: TRBD1 (5 bases). Germline V gene data show CDR1 as MDHEN and CDR2 as SYDVKM. This CDR3 is built from 14 residues. The germline V and J ends were trimmed by 3 bases and 3 bases, with 9 bases remaining between them.

The gene calls are TRBV10-3 and TRBJ1-2, with 7 positions matching TRBD1. The CDR3 consists of 14 residues. Germline CDR1 reads ENHRY; CDR2 reads SYGVKD. Trimming cost V 7 bases and J 0 bases; bases outside gene matches: 5. CDR3 protein: CAINDREANYGYTF. The CDR3 DNA reads as TGTGCCATCAATGACAGGGAAGCTAACTATGGCTACACCTTC.

This rearrangement joins TRBV15 to TRBJ2-2; possibly TRBD1 for D (5 bases). Germline CDR1 and CDR2: LNHNV and YYDKDF (reference sequence). With 3 bases removed from V and 1 base from J, the gap between germline ends came to 12 bases. The CDR3 contains 16 residues. Here the CDR3 DNA reads TGTGCCACCAGCAGGGCCGGAACAGGGAACACCGGGGAGCTGTTTTTT. Translation gives CATSRAGTGNTGELFF.

A single count supports this clone. The gene calls are TRBV11-2 and TRBJ1-6; D possibly corresponds to TRBD1 (6 bases). Germline V gene data show CDR1 as SGHAT and CDR2 as FQNNGV. This CDR3 has 16 residues. Trimming cost V 2 bases and J 7 bases, with 15 bases left between them. The CDR3 sequence is CASSLPQGRWNSPLHF. The CDR3 DNA follows: TGTGCCAGCAGCTTACCTCAGGGGAGGTGGAATTCACCCCTCCACTTT.

The rearrangement joins TRBV28 to TRBJ2-4; weak D call: TRBD2 (5 bases). Trimming stripped 5 bases from V and 5 bases from J, with 19 bases between. CDR3 length: 16 amino acids. Germline-derived CDR1 and CDR2 are MDHEN and SYDVKM. The DNA of the CDR3 is TGTGCCAGCAGTCCCCAGAGGGCGACCCGCCAAAACATTCAGTACTTC. Protein sequence: CASSPQRATRQNIQYF.

The chain uses TRBV19 and TRBJ1-1, with unresolved D. From germline, CDR1 is LNHDA and CDR2 SQIVND (reference sequence). Trimming cost V 0 bases and J 5 bases, with 16 bases left between them. This CDR3 is built from 16 residues. Here the CDR3 DNA reads TGTGCCAGTAGTATAGATCCCTTCTCCAGTGGGACTGAAGCTTTCTTT. It encodes CASSIDPFSSGTEAFF.

The chain joins TRBV15 to TRBJ2-1; D remains ambiguous. This CDR3 has 12 amino acids. Germline V gene sequence: CDR1 LNHNV, CDR2 YYDKDF (reference sequence). The V end lost 5 bases, the J end lost 10 bases, and 12 bases lay between the germline ends. The CDR3 loop is CATSQPGREQFF. CDR3 nucleotide sequence: TGTGCCACCAGCCAACCGGGTCGCGAGCAGTTCTTC.

This clone was seen just once. The chain uses TRBV9 and TRBJ2-7, with TRBD2 identical over 11 bases. J lost 4 bases, V lost 0 bases, and 3 bases had no gene match. Germline CDR1 reads SGDLS; CDR2 reads YYNGEE. This CDR3 contains 15 residues. The CDR3 region is CASSVGLAGSYEQYF. For the CDR3, the DNA is TGTGCCAGCAGCGTAGGACTAGCGGGGTCATACGAGCAGTACTTC.

V gene TRBV18 combines with J gene TRBJ2-5; 12 bases agree with TRBD2. Germline V gene data show CDR1 as KGHSH and CDR2 as LQKENI. V lost 5 bases to trimming and J lost 0 bases; unmatched junction nucleotides: 10. The CDR3 extends over 18 amino acids. The CDR3 spells CASSARLAGETYQETQYF. The CDR3 DNA reads TGTGCCAGCTCAGCACGACTAGCGGGAGAGACCTACCAAGAGACCCAGTACTTC.

The genes are TRBV7-2 and TRBJ2-7; perhaps TRBD2 as D (5 bases). Germline CDR1 SGHTA, CDR2 FQGNSA. CDR3 length: 15 amino acids. The V end lost 2 bases, the J end lost 6 bases, and 17 bases lay between the germline ends. CDR3: CASSLIRLASSEQYF. The CDR3 DNA sequence: TGTGCCAGCAGCTTAATTCGGCTAGCAAGTTCCGAGCAGTACTTC.

This chain's CDR3 is CASSLAETQYF. The CDR3 bases are TGTGCCAGCAGCTTGGCAGAGACCCAGTACTTC. The V and J genes are TRBV5-6 and TRBJ2-5; D gene uncertain. Trimming took 0 bases from V and 4 from J, leaving 1 base between them. Germline CDR1 is SGHDT and CDR2 is YYEEEE. CDR3 length: 11 residues.

This clone was seen only once. V is TRBV5-1 and J is TRBJ2-5, with D possibly called TRBD1 or TRBD2 (6 bases each). This CDR3 is built from 14 residues. CDR1 is SGHRS and CDR2 is YFSETQ in the germline V gene. The germline V and J ends were trimmed by 3 bases and 5 bases, with 14 bases remaining between them. CDR3 sequence: CASSSQGLGETQYF. The CDR3 bases are TGCGCCAGCAGCTCACAGGGACTGGGGGAGACCCAGTACTTC. Supplemented by reference TRBV5-1 and TRBJ2-5, the full variable domain reads KAGVTQTPRYLIKTRGQQVTLSCSPISGHRSVSWYQQTPGQGLQFLFEYFSETQRNKGNFPGRFSGRQFSNSRSEMNVSTLELGDSALYLCASSSQGLGETQYFGPGTRLLVL.

This rearrangement joins TRBV2 to TRBJ1-5; perhaps TRBD1 as D (5 bases). Between the trimmed V and J ends, which lost 11 bases and 6 bases, there was a span of 17 bases. This CDR3 contains 13 residues. Germline CDR1 SNHLY, CDR2 FYNNEI. The CDR3, as DNA: TGTGCCGGGCGTCCTGGGGGAGGTCAGCCCCAGCATTTT. It codes for CAGRPGGGQPQHF. Filled out from reference TRBV2 and TRBJ1-5, the complete variable domain reads EPEVTQTPSHQVTQMGQEVILRCVPISNHLYFYWYRQILGQKVEFLVSFYNNEISEKSEIFDDQFSVERPDGSNFTLKIRSTKLEDSAMYFCAGRPGGGQPQHFGDGTRLSIL.

This chain uses TRBV7-2 with TRBJ1-5, with D tentatively TRBD1 (5 bases). This CDR3 is 14 amino acids long. The ends were cut back, 10 bases at V and 4 bases at J, with 17 bases in the middle. The germline V gene has CDR1 SGHTA and CDR2 FQGNSA. CDR3 loop: CATRAGVLNQPQHF. The CDR3 bases are TGTGCCACCAGGGCGGGTGTCTTGAATCAGCCCCAGCATTTT.

The chain uses TRBV5-8 and TRBJ1-5; D is uncertain. The germline V gene encodes CDR1 SGHTS and CDR2 YDEGEE. The CDR3 covers 13 residues. Deletions cut 1 base from V and 6 bases from J, with 8 bases between. CDR3 coding DNA: TGTGCCAGCAGCTTGTCCAGTGGTCAGCCCCAGCATTTT. Protein: CASSLSSGQPQHF.

The chain employs TRBV7-9 and TRBJ1-4, with 7 bases matching TRBD1. The CDR3 sequence is 16 residues long. V was clipped by 5 bases and J by 1 base; unmatched bases: 7. Germline V gene lookup returns CDR1 SEHNR and CDR2 FQNEAQ (reference sequence). For the CDR3, the DNA is TGTGCCAGCAGCCGGGGAGACAGGGAAACTAATGAAAAACTGTTTTTT. Amino acids: CASSRGDRETNEKLFF. Using reference TRBV7-9 and TRBJ1-4 for the parts outside the CDR3, the full variable domain is DTGVSQNPRHKITKRGQNVTFRCDPISEHNRLYWYRQTLGQGPEFLTYFQNEAQLEKSRLLSDRFSAERPKGSFSTLEIQRTEQGDSAMYLCASSRGDRETNEKLFFGSGTQLSVL.

This chain uses TRBV19 with TRBJ1-5; no clear D gene. The V gene lost 2 bases and the J gene lost 11 bases, with 28 bases spanning the gap. The germline V gene encodes CDR1 LNHDA and CDR2 SQIVND (reference sequence). The CDR3 covers 18 residues. This CDR3 reads CASSISPGQPRPFGAQHF. CDR3 coding DNA: TGTGCCAGTAGTATATCCCCTGGGCAACCCCGACCTTTCGGGGCCCAGCATTTT.

The gene calls are TRBV9 and TRBJ2-1; TRBD2 matches at 8 bases. The CDR3 has 16 residues. J lost 7 bases, V lost 4 bases, and 13 bases had no gene match. Germline CDR1 reads SGDLS; CDR2 reads YYNGEE. The CDR3: CASSPRSGSQVNEQFF. CDR3 bases: TGTGCCAGCAGCCCTAGAAGCGGGAGCCAAGTTAATGAGCAGTTCTTC.

The chain joins TRBV5-1 to TRBJ2-3; 14 positions match TRBD2. Per the germline V gene, CDR1 is SGHRS and CDR2 is YFSETQ. The CDR3 has 17 amino acids. J gave up 7 bases and V 0 bases, and 7 bases lay outside the gene matches. CDR3 amino acids: CASSLGGLAGESYTQYF. CDR3 sequence (DNA): TGCGCCAGCAGCTTGGGGGGACTAGCGGGAGAGTCTTATACGCAGTATTTT.

This chain connects TRBV5-1 to TRBJ2-1, with no clear D. This CDR3 is 12 amino acids long. Germline loops: CDR1 SGHRS, CDR2 YFSETQ. Trimming left V 3 bases short and J 9 bases short, with 10 bases between. CDR3: CASSSLVGEQFF. DNA for the CDR3: TGCGCCAGCAGCTCTCTGGTAGGTGAGCAGTTCTTC.

The chain links TRBV2 to TRBJ2-5; D gene uncertain. The CDR3 contains 15 residues. CDR1 is SNHLY, CDR2 FYNNEI, per germline. Trimming shortened V by 2 bases and J by 0 bases, and 10 bases separated the two germline ends. The chain's CDR3 is CASSESDLNQETQYF. Here the CDR3 DNA reads TGTGCCAGCAGTGAATCGGACCTGAACCAAGAGACCCAGTACTTC.

The chain employs TRBV18 and TRBJ1-2, with 8 bases matching TRBD1. Germline V CDR1 and CDR2: KGHSH, LQKENI. Trimming took 6 bases from V and 4 from J; bases not matched to a gene: 4. There are 13 residues in the CDR3. DNA of the CDR3: TGTGCCAGCTCTCAGGGACAGGCCTATGGCTACACCTTC. This translates into CASSQGQAYGYTF.

This chain uses TRBV5-1 with TRBJ2-7; D may be TRBD1 or TRBD2 (5 bases each). The CDR3 extends over 13 amino acids. V dropped 2 bases and J dropped 6 bases, with 12 bases sitting between them. CDR1 and CDR2 from the germline V gene are SGHRS and YFSETQ. CDR3 coding DNA: TGCGCCAGCAGCTTACAGGTTGGGGGCGAGCAGTACTTC. It codes for CASSLQVGGEQYF.